This T cell receptor (beta chain) appears in the sequencing data of a study of pediatric ulcerative colitis. A note on this clone: What it recognizes is unknown.

Overall study findings and caveats: Compared with controls, ulcerative colitis showed greater blood-rectum clone sharing. A couple of rectal CDR3 clonotypes occurred in all ulcerative colitis patients.

The protocol was immunoSEQ multiplex PCR, while the TCRdb copy is restricted to in-frame clones and leaves out a portion. The top ten hold around 5% of the sample, which has 55,000 to 65,000 clones, more than 60% seen once. The sample was blood. The clonotype was recovered from a boy between 10 and 17 years old with moderate ulcerative colitis.

The CDR3 bases are TGCGCCAGCAGCCAAGGGGAGGGGGCGGTCGAGCAGTACTTC. Translating gives CASSQGEGAVEQYF. The chain couples TRBV4-1 to TRBJ2-7; tentatively, D is TRBD1 or TRBD2 (7 bases each). Germline V lookup: CDR1 MGHRA, CDR2 YSYEKL. Trimming took 1 base from V and 6 from J, leaving 13 bases between them. This CDR3 region has 14 residues.